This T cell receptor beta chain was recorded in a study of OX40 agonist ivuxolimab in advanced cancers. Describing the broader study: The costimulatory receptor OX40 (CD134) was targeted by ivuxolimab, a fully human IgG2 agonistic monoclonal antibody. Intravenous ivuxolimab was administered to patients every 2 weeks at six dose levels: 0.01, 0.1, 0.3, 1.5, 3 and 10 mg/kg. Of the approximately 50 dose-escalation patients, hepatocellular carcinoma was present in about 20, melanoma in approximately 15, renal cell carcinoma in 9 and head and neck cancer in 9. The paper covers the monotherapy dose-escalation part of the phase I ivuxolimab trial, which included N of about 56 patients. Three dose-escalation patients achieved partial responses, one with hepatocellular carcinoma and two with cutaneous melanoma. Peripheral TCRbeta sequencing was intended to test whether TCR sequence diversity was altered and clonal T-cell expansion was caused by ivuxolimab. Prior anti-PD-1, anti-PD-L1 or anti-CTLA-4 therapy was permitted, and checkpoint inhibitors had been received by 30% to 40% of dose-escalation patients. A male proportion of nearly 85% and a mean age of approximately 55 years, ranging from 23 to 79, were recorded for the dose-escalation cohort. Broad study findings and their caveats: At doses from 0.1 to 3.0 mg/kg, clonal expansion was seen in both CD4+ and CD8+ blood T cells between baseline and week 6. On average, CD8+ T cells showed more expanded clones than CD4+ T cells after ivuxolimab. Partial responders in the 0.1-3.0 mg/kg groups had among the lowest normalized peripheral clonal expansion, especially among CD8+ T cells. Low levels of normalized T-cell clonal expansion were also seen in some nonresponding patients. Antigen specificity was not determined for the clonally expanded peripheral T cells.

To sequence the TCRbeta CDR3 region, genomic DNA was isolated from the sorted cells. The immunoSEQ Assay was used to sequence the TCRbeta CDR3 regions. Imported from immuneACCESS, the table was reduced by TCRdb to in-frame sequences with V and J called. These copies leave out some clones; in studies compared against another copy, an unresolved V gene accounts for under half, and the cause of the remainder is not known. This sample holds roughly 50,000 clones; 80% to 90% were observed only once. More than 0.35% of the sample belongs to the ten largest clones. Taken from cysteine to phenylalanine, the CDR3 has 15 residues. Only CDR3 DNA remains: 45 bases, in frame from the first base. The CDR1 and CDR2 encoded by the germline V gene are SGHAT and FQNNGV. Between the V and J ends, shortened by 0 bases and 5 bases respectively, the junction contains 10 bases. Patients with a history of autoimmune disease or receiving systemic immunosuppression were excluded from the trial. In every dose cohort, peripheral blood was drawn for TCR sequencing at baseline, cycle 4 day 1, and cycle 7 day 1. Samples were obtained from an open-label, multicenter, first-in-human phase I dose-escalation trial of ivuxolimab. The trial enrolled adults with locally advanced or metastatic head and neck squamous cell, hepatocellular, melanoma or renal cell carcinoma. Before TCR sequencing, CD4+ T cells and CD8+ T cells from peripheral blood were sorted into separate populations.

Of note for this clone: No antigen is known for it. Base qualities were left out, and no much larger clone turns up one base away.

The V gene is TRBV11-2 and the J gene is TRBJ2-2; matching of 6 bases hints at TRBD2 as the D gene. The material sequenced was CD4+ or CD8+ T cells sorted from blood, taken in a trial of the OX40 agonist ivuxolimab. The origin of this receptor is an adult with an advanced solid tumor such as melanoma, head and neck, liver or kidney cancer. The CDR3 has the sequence CASSLDRGKTGELFF. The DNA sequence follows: TGTGCCAGCAGCTTAGATCGGGGGAAAACCGGGGAGCTGTTTTTT.